This entry lists 8 T cell receptor beta chains sequenced from one sample in a study of cytomegalovirus exposure and HLA in healthy donors. The primer mix had 60 Vbeta and 13 Jbeta primers. The method was immunoSEQ multiplex PCR; TCRdb's version includes in-frame clones alone and lacks a portion of them. The sample includes 150,000 to 200,000 clones, roughly 82% of them seen just once. Sequenced: PBMCs. The receptors here all came from a woman aged 30 to 39 in good health and CMV-seronegative.

The chain employs TRBV5-6 and TRBJ2-1, with D uncertain. This CDR3 is built from 11 residues. Germline V gives CDR1 SGHDT, CDR2 YYEEEE. V lost 0 bases, J lost 8 bases, and 3 bases lay in between. For the CDR3, the DNA is TGTGCCAGCAGCTTGGCATATGAGCAGTTCTTC. Protein sequence: CASSLAYEQFF.

The CDR3 region has the DNA TGTGCCAGCAGTTACTCGGCAGGCACCTCTGGAAACACCATATATTTT. It yields the protein CASSYSAGTSGNTIYF. The chain employs TRBV6-5 and TRBJ1-3, with no clear D. Trimming shortened V by 0 bases and J by 0 bases, and 9 bases separated the two germline ends. CDR1 and CDR2 from the germline V gene are MNHEY and SVGAGI. This CDR3 has 16 amino acids.

This chain joins TRBV11-3 and TRBJ2-1; maybe TRBD2 (7 bases). This CDR3 is 14 amino acids long. Between the trimmed V and J ends, which lost 3 bases and 4 bases, there was a span of 10 bases. Germline CDR1 SGHNT, CDR2 YENEEA. The chain's CDR3 is CASSFGGQYNEQFF. The DNA of the CDR3 is TGTGCCAGCAGCTTCGGGGGGCAGTACAATGAGCAGTTCTTC.

The chain uses TRBV2 and TRBJ2-5, with D possibly TRBD2 on 6 matching bases. V dropped 11 bases and J dropped 1 base, with 20 bases sitting between them. The CDR3 runs 15 residues. Looked up from germline, CDR1 is SNHLY and CDR2 is FYNNEI. CDR3: CAGKEGSAGQETQYF. The CDR3 bases are TGTGCCGGCAAGGAGGGGAGCGCGGGCCAAGAGACCCAGTACTTC.

The table lists this clone with a few counts. The rearrangement joins TRBV5-6 to TRBJ2-4; D perhaps matches TRBD1 (8 bases). Trimming took 4 bases from V and 6 from J, leaving 17 bases between them. CDR3 length: 15 amino acids. Germline V CDR1 and CDR2: SGHDT, YYEEEE. The CDR3 spells CASSAPDREGNIQYF. The CDR3 coding sequence is TGTGCCAGCAGCGCACCGGACAGGGAGGGAAACATTCAGTACTTC.

V and J are TRBV7-3 and TRBJ1-1, with D perhaps matching TRBD1 (5 bases). This CDR3 is 15 amino acids long. CDR1 is SGHTA and CDR2 is FQGTGA in the germline V gene. Trimming took 6 bases from V and 1 from J, leaving 15 bases between them. CDR3 region: CASRPQGTGNTEAFF. CDR3 DNA sequence: TGTGCCAGCAGACCACAAGGAACAGGGAACACTGAAGCTTTCTTT.

CDR3 sequence reads: CASSLGGGPNEQFF. For the CDR3, the DNA is TGTGCCAGCAGCTTGGGGGGAGGGCCGAATGAGCAGTTCTTC. This chain links TRBV7-3 with TRBJ2-1; 7 bases are a match to TRBD2. There are 14 residues in the CDR3. J lost 7 bases, V lost 3 bases, and 6 bases had no gene match. CDR1 is SGHTA and CDR2 is FQGTGA in the germline V gene. Drawing the rest from reference TRBV7-3 and TRBJ2-1, the complete variable domain is GAGVSQTPSNKVTEKGKYVELRCDPISGHTALYWYRQSLGQGPEFLIYFQGTGAADDSGLPNDRFFAVRPEGSVSTLKIQRTERGDSAVYLCASSLGGGPNEQFFGPGTRLTVL.

The CDR3 DNA reads TGCAGCGTGGACAGGGTAGGGAATGAGCAGTTCTTC. It translates to CSVDRVGNEQFF. The rearrangement uses TRBV29-1 and TRBJ2-1; TRBD1 matches 8 bases. Looked up from germline, CDR1 is SQVTM and CDR2 is ANQGSEA. Germline trimming cut 6 bases from V and 7 bases from J; bases unmatched to any gene: 5. The CDR3 extends over 12 amino acids.